This T cell receptor beta chain was observed in a study of metastatic and nonmetastatic thyroid tumors. Study as a whole: Across peripheral blood and tumor or nodule tissue samples taken from malignant and benign thyroid patients, the repertoires were compared with one another.

Germline CDR1 SQVTM, CDR2 ANQGSEA. The CDR3 spans 15 residues. Germline trimming cut 3 bases from V and 3 bases from J; bases unmatched to any gene: 10. This clone was seen repeatedly, ten times or more. Its antigen is still unknown. Authors' processing steps: A classifier of distant metastasis in papillary thyroid cancer was built from CDR3 differences (across clinicopathological groups). TCRdb used MiXCR to call clones anew from the PCR reads. TCRdb, rather than the study authors, made the V and J calls. The table has roughly 83,000 clones, about 15% seen once. Nobody among the patients had been given any treatment before thyroid surgery. Study results and caveats: Across blood and tumor, TCR beta diversity in malignant thyroid tumors was reportedly significantly higher than in benign nodules.

The clonotype was recovered from a female donor with papillary thyroid cancer or a benign thyroid nodule (not recorded which). Some clones in this sample may be carry-over from other donors' samples. The chain employs TRBV29-1 and TRBJ1-1; 7 bases are a match to TRBD1. Specimen: blood. CDR3 in DNA: TGCAGCGTTGATAAGGGACAGCCTTGGGACACTGAAGCTTTCTTT. It encodes CSVDKGQPWDTEAFF.